This T cell receptor beta chain was recovered during a study of beta chain features in type 1 diabetes. Study-level points and caveats: Because the template was cDNA, high-expressing cells might be over-represented. Insertions at VDJ junctions were less frequent in type 1 diabetes patients. These patients also deleted more nucleotides at the same junctions. Still unanswered here is whether HLA type influences TCRB rearrangement.

This clone was observed a handful of times. What it binds is not known. This CDR3 has 11 residues. J lost 7 bases, V lost 4 bases, and 1 base had no gene match. Germline CDR1 SNHLY, CDR2 FYNNEI. Sequenced material consisted of expressed TCRB transcripts (all of the isolated RNA was reverse transcribed). Naive, central memory and regulatory T cell samples came to a mean of approximately 3.3 million reads. TCRdb's table, derived via immunoSEQ multiplex PCR, lists solely in-frame clones and lacks some. The sample records about 270,000 clones, around 14% being singletons. The specimen was naive CD4+ T cells from blood. The V gene is TRBV2, the J gene TRBJ2-7; 7 bases are a match to TRBD1. This TCR derives from a woman in her thirties or forties in good health. The CDR3 reads CASSATGEQYF. The CDR3 coding sequence is TGTGCCAGCAGTGCGACAGGGGAGCAGTACTTC.